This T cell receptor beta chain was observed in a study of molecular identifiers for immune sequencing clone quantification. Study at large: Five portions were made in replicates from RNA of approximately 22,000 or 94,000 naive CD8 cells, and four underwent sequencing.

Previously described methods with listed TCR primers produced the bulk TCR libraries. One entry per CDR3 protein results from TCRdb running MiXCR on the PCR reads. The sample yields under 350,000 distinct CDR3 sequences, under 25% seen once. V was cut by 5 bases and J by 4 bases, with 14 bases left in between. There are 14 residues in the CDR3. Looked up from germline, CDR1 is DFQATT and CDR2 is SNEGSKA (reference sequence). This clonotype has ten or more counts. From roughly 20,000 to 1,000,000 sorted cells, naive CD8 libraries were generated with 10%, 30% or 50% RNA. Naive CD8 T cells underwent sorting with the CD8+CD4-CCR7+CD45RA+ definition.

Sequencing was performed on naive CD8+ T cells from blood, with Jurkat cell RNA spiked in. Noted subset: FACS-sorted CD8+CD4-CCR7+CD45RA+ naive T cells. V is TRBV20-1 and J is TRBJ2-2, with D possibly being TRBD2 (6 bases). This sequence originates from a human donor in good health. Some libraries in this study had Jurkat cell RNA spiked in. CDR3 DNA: TGCAGTGCTTCCCAGTACGGGGGCACCGGGGAGCTGTTTTTT. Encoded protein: CSASQYGGTGELFF.